These 18 T cell receptor beta chains were sequenced from one sample in a study of blood T cell repertoires in COVID-19. The data were produced by immunoSEQ multiplex PCR, yet TCRdb's version contains in-frame clones alone and is incomplete. The data show 300,000 to 400,000 clones, 87% seen once. The material sequenced was PBMCs or T cells enriched from blood (not recorded which). The receptors were sampled from a woman aged 30 to 39 who had recovered from COVID-19.

This chain joins TRBV19 and TRBJ2-7; 10 bases are a match to TRBD1. Germline V CDR1 and CDR2: LNHDA, SQIVND (reference sequence). V shed 9 bases and J 6 bases; nucleotides not matched to a gene: 14. The CDR3 consists of 15 residues. CDR3 in amino acids: CASTPRDRGIGEQYF. CDR3 in DNA: TGTGCCAGCACCCCCCGGGACAGGGGAATAGGCGAGCAGTACTTC.

This rearrangement joins TRBV5-6 to TRBJ2-4; D possibly corresponds to TRBD2 (6 bases). The germline gives CDR1 SGHDT, CDR2 YYEEEE. There are 17 residues in the CDR3. V lost 0 bases to trimming and J lost 3 bases, with 16 bases between them. The CDR3 loop is CASSLASTQGGKNIQYF. The CDR3 bases are TGTGCCAGCAGCTTGGCGAGTACCCAGGGAGGCAAAAACATTCAGTACTTC.

This clone was observed a single time. V gene TRBV11-2 combines with J gene TRBJ2-7; 8 bases are shared with TRBD2. In germline, CDR1 is SGHAT, CDR2 FQNNGV. The CDR3 has 12 residues. V trimming: 2 bases; J trimming: 6 bases; junction bases outside the gene matches: 0. CDR3 bases: TGTGCCAGCAGCTTACGGGGGGGCGAGCAGTACTTC. Its translation: CASSLRGGEQYF.

The chain combines TRBV7-9 with TRBJ1-2, with D maybe TRBD1 (5 bases). V was shortened by 5 bases and J by 4 bases, with 17 bases between the two germline ends. Germline V gene data show CDR1 as SEHNR and CDR2 as FQNEAQ (reference sequence). This CDR3 is built from 15 residues. The CDR3 coding sequence is TGTGCCAGCAGCACAGACGTCCTTCAGGGCTATGGCTACACCTTC. This gives the protein CASSTDVLQGYGYTF.

A single count supports this clone. This chain connects TRBV10-1 to TRBJ1-1; weak D call: TRBD1 (5 bases). Germline loops: CDR1 WNHNN, CDR2 SYGVQD (reference sequence). This CDR3 is built from 13 residues. V was cut by 7 bases and J by 2 bases, with 11 bases left in between. The CDR3 DNA reads as TGCGCCAGCATGGGGCAGGGAAACACTGAAGCTTTCTTT. Protein sequence: CASMGQGNTEAFF.

This chain connects TRBV3-1 (or the pseudogene TRBV3-2) to TRBJ2-3; the D is unclear. CDR1 and CDR2 (germline): LGHDT, YNNKEL (reference sequence). The V end lost 4 bases, the J end lost 6 bases, and 14 bases lay between the germline ends. CDR3 length: 14 residues. The CDR3 sequence: CASSLCPITDTQYF. CDR3 nucleotides: TGTGCCAGCAGCCTCTGCCCCATAACTGATACGCAGTATTTT.

The rearrangement joins TRBV6-5 to TRBJ1-2, with 9 nucleotides matching TRBD1. The J segment lost 4 bases and the V segment lost 7 bases, leaving 7 bases of the junction unmatched. Germline CDR1 reads MNHEY; CDR2 reads SVGAGI. The CDR3 covers 14 residues. The CDR3 region has the DNA TGTGCCAGCACCACGGACAGGGGTTTCTATGGCTACACCTTC. It codes for CASTTDRGFYGYTF.

The rearrangement joins TRBV12-5 to TRBJ2-2, with D possibly being TRBD1 (8 bases). The CDR3 sequence is 14 residues long. The V end was cut by 3 bases, the J end by 6 bases, with 11 bases between. CDR1 and CDR2 from the germline V gene are LGHNT and FRNRAP. CDR3: CASGFTGGAGELFF. CDR3 bases: TGTGCTAGTGGTTTCACAGGGGGGGCCGGGGAGCTGTTTTTT.

This chain connects TRBV7-2 to TRBJ2-7, with TRBD1 as a possible D gene (6 bases). The germline CDR1 and CDR2 sequences are SGHTA and FQGNSA. V shed 7 bases and J shed 2 bases, with 18 bases lying between them. The CDR3 covers 15 residues. The CDR3 nucleotides are TGTGCCAGCACCCCGGATTCTGGGACAACCTACGAGCAGTACTTC. Amino acids: CASTPDSGTTYEQYF.

V is TRBV21-1 and J is TRBJ1-1; no DNA check was done on the table's D call, TRBD1. TRBV21-1 is designated a pseudogene. This CDR3 has 14 residues. The DNA for the CDR3 is TGTGCCAGCCGGAGGGGACAGATGAACACTGAAGCTTTCTTT. It translates to CASRRGQMNTEAFF.

This chain joins TRBV2 and TRBJ1-1, with D hard to call. Germline loops: CDR1 SNHLY, CDR2 FYNNEI. V dropped 4 bases and J dropped 0 bases, with 9 bases sitting between them. The CDR3 has 14 amino acids. The CDR3 loop reads CASSGKRLNTEAFF. CDR3 bases: TGTGCCAGCAGTGGAAAACGGTTGAACACTGAAGCTTTCTTT.

The gene calls are TRBV30 and TRBJ1-6, with D possibly being TRBD1 (5 bases). V was shortened by 8 bases and J by 6 bases, with 11 bases between the two germline ends. Germline V CDR1 and CDR2: GTSNPN, SVGIG (reference sequence). This CDR3 is built from 12 residues. The CDR3 nucleotides read TGTGCCCGGACACACGCTAATTCACCCCTCCACTTT. This sequence encodes CARTHANSPLHF.

The chain recombines TRBV6-5 with TRBJ1-6; TRBD1 might be the D (5 bases). The V gene's germline CDR1 is MNHEY and CDR2 SVGAGI. The V end was cut by 6 bases, the J end by 1 base, with 10 bases between. CDR3 length equals 15 residues. The CDR3 is CASSPGGSYNSPLHF. The CDR3 DNA sequence: TGTGCCAGCAGCCCCGGGGGGTCCTATAATTCACCCCTCCACTTT.

In this sample, this clone turned up once. The rearrangement links TRBV4-1 to TRBJ1-2, with 9 bases aligning to TRBD1. With 1 base clipped from V and 13 bases from J, the junction kept 7 bases outside the gene matches. This CDR3 is built from 13 residues. Germline loops: CDR1 MGHRA, CDR2 YSYEKL. This chain's CDR3 is CASSQGDRGSGTF. The CDR3 region has the DNA TGCGCCAGCAGCCAAGGCGACAGGGGGTCGGGCACCTTC.

This chain joins TRBV2 and TRBJ1-4, with D possibly being TRBD1 (6 bases). V was cut by 1 base and J by 7 bases, with 19 bases left in between. Germline V gene sequence: CDR1 SNHLY, CDR2 FYNNEI. This CDR3 has 17 amino acids. The CDR3 nucleotides read TGTGCCAGCAGTGAAGGGGCAGGGGAGATTCGGTCTGAAAAACTGTTTTTT. Its protein is CASSEGAGEIRSEKLFF.

This chain joins TRBV6-5 and TRBJ2-1, with D tentatively TRBD1 (6 bases). Germline V gives CDR1 MNHEY, CDR2 SVGAGI. CDR3 length: 13 residues. Trimming removed 7 bases from V and 8 bases from J, with 15 bases in between. CDR3 DNA: TGTGCCAGCACTCCAGGGGCTGAGGATGAGCAGTTCTTC. Protein: CASTPGAEDEQFF.

The chain carries TRBV28 and TRBJ2-7; 8 bases align to TRBD1. J was trimmed by 5 bases and V by 5 bases; bases with no gene match: 14. Germline values: CDR1 MDHEN, CDR2 SYDVKM. The CDR3 extends over 16 amino acids. In DNA form, the CDR3 reads TGTGCCAGCAGTCCCGGAGGGTTGCAGGGGGCTCACGAGCAGTACTTC. Translation gives CASSPGGLQGAHEQYF.

This sequence joins TRBV15 and TRBJ2-3; D remains ambiguous. Germline CDR1 and CDR2: LNHNV and YYDKDF (reference sequence). The CDR3 is 12 residues long. The V end lost 1 base, the J end lost 3 bases, and 2 bases lay between the germline ends. In nucleotides, the CDR3 is TGTGCCACCAGCAGAGCAACAGATACGCAGTATTTT. Protein product: CATSRATDTQYF. Full variable domain (outside the CDR3, taken from reference TRBV15 and TRBJ2-3): DAMVIQNPRYQVTQFGKPVTLSCSQTLNHNVMYWYQQKSSQAPKLLFHYYDKDFNNEADTPDNFQSRRPNTSFCFLDIRSPGLGDTAMYLCATSRATDTQYFGPGTRLTVL.